This T cell receptor beta chain was obtained from a study of blood T cells in healthy people across ages. Study-wide context: About one barcoded TCR beta cDNA was captured per two T cells.

Then a second PCR, running roughly 7 to 11 cycles, was carried out with a sample-barcoded 5' primer and a J-beta primer mix. TCRdb analysed the 5' RACE reads with MiXCR anew, one entry per CDR3 protein. In the table there are over 600,000 distinct CDR3 sequences, roughly three fifths of which are singletons. Germline V CDR1 and CDR2: SGHTA, FQGNSA. The junction had 3 bases not matched to a gene; V was cut back by 3 bases and J by 3 bases. The CDR3 length is 15 residues. Study-level results: Among T cells, TCR beta diversity per million cells dropped roughly linearly as age rose.

Of note for this clonotype: Its antigen is not identified.

Sequenced input: blood. This sequence originates from a man aged 35 to 55 in good health. The V and J genes are TRBV7-2 and TRBJ2-3; 10 nucleotides align to TRBD2. CDR3 sequence (DNA): TGTGCCAGCAGCTTCAATAGCGGGGGGACAGATACGCAGTATTTT. Amino acids: CASSFNSGGTDTQYF.